A selection of T cell receptor beta chains follows, all from one sample in a study of CD8 T cells in Susac syndrome. TCRdb reanalysed the immunoSEQ multiplex PCR reads using MiXCR and keeps one entry per CDR3 protein. The sample contains hundreds of thousands of distinct CDR3 sequences, about 85% of which appear only once. Sequencing used CD8+ T cells from PBMCs. All receptors come from a human donor with multiple sclerosis. Each CDR3 is given with its conserved first and last residue. Each record gives: CDR3 length, D gene, J gene, V gene, clone size, CDR3 protein, CDR3 DNA. D genes are given only for firm matches. Only part of the rows carry a size: once, few, many, or a class if the clone is expanded.

>14|TRBD1|TRBJ2-1|TRBV2|-
CASSDRDRDDEQFF
TGTGCCAGCAGTGACCGGGACAGGGACGATGAGCAGTTCTTC
>18|-|TRBJ1-2|TRBV4-1|-
CASSQPHGERTPNYGYTF
TGCGCCAGCAGCCAACCCCATGGCGAAAGGACCCCTAACTATGGCTACACCTTC
>13|-|TRBJ1-2|TRBV29-1|-
CSVTGTLGYGYTF
TGCAGCGTCACCGGGACATTGGGCTATGGCTACACCTTC
>13|-|TRBJ1-2|TRBV20-1|-
CSATRDETYGYTF
TGCAGTGCTACCCGCGACGAAACCTATGGCTACACCTTC
>14|-|TRBJ2-1|TRBV19|-
CASSMRQNYNEQFF
TGTGCCAGTAGTATGCGGCAGAATTACAATGAGCAGTTCTTC
>13|-|TRBJ1-2|TRBV6-5|once
CASSYEFDYGYTF
TGTGCCAGCAGTTACGAGTTCGACTATGGCTACACCTTC
>15|-|TRBJ1-3|TRBV30|-
CAWGVPDESGNTIYF
TGTGCCTGGGGTGTACCAGACGAGTCGGGAAACACCATATATTTT
>14|-|TRBJ1-1|TRBV7-9|-
CASSFEGTGGEAFF
TGTGCCAGCAGCTTTGAAGGGACTGGAGGTGAAGCTTTCTTT
>13|TRBD1|TRBJ1-1|TRBV7-2|-
CASSSWTGNEAFF
TGTGCCAGCAGCTCCTGGACAGGGAATGAAGCTTTCTTT
>13|-|TRBJ2-7|TRBV19|-
CASSIEDGYEQYF
TGTGCCAGTAGTATCGAAGACGGGTACGAGCAGTACTTC
>12|-|TRBJ1-2|TRBV7-9|-
CASSIQADGYTF
TGTGCCAGCAGCATCCAAGCGGATGGCTACACCTTC
>13|-|TRBJ1-2|TRBV30|-
CAWSLGTNYGYTF
TGTGCCTGGAGTCTAGGTACTAACTATGGCTACACCTTC
>15|-|TRBJ2-4|TRBV4-1|once
CASSPFPGPKNIQYF
TGCGCCAGCAGCCCCTTTCCGGGACCCAAAAACATTCAGTACTTC
>14|TRBD1|TRBJ1-5|TRBV6-5|-
CASSSTGVNQPQHF
TGTGCCAGCAGTTCGACAGGGGTCAATCAGCCCCAGCATTTT
>14|-|TRBJ1-1|TRBV27|-
CASSLFGEDTEAFF
TGTGCCAGCAGTTTGTTCGGGGAGGACACTGAAGCTTTCTTT
>13|TRBD1|TRBJ1-2|TRBV6-1|-
CASSPPGQGDHTF
TGTGCCAGCAGCCCTCCGGGACAGGGGGACCACACCTTC
>17|TRBD2|TRBJ2-5|TRBV4-1|-
CASSVPKWAGGQETQYF
TGCGCCAGCAGCGTACCGAAGTGGGCGGGGGGCCAAGAGACCCAGTACTTC
>16|TRBD2|TRBJ2-1|TRBV7-9|-
CASSPEGTSGHNEQFF
TGTGCCAGCAGCCCAGAAGGGACTAGCGGCCACAATGAGCAGTTCTTC
>16|TRBD1|TRBJ2-7|TRBV27|-
CASSSSGTGRSYEQYF
TGTGCCAGCAGTTCGTCCGGGACAGGGCGCTCCTACGAGCAGTACTTC
>15|TRBD2|TRBJ2-1|TRBV29-1|-
CSVYTSGRAGNEQFF
TGCAGCGTTTATACTAGCGGGAGGGCCGGGAATGAGCAGTTCTTC